This T cell receptor (beta chain) was captured in a study of blood T cells in healthy people across ages. The CDR3 runs to 13 residues. Trimming shortened V by 6 bases and J by 7 bases, and 10 bases separated the two germline ends. This clonotype was seen more than once but under ten times. A second about 6 to 12 cycle PCR used barcoded and J-beta primers. Each CDR3 protein is one row after TCRdb ran MiXCR on the 5' RACE reads. The top ten hold 3% to 4.5% of the sample, which has 500,000 to 650,000 distinct CDR3 sequences, about 26% seen once. Separately, the same data were catalogued under a study of T cells of mothers and their children. That paper adds: Extraction yielded RNA that went, in full, into cDNA synthesis at around 1.5 ug per 15 ul.

Sequencing input: blood. The rearrangement links TRBV12-3 or TRBV12-4 to TRBJ1-6, with no clear D. The TCR comes from a boy aged 2 to 10 in good health. The DNA for the CDR3 is TGTGCCAGCAGGTCCTCCGGGAATTCACCCCTCCACTTT. It specifies CASRSSGNSPLHF.